This note documents a single T cell receptor (beta chain) sequence. No antigen is known for it. This entry comes from a study of T-cell reconstitution after alpha-beta-depleted transplantation in children. The study's findings and limits: About two months after transplant, alpha-beta T cells reportedly came from several hundred expanded graft clones. Recipient T cells and thymic progenitors that survived were the source of the high TCRbeta diversity seen at day 60 in some patients. From newly produced T cells came most of the T-cell counts and diversity one year after transplant.

Trimming removed 8 bases at V and 3 bases at J, with 14 bases between. From germline, CDR1 is LNHNV and CDR2 YYDKDF (reference sequence). The CDR3 runs to 14 residues. Library preparation (for TCRbeta) was performed with unique molecular identifiers. TCRdb recomputed calls from the PCR reads with MiXCR, one row per CDR3 protein. The sample carries a few hundred thousand distinct CDR3 sequences, 15% to 20% recorded once. The clonotype comes from a boy under three years old who had a stem cell transplant for Wiskott-Aldrich syndrome, so the T cells may come from the graft donor. The V gene is TRBV15, the J gene TRBJ2-4; D not certain. Sequencing was performed on PBMCs, mostly from graft donor cells, taken 360 days after TCRalphabeta/CD19-depleted stem cell transplant. In nucleotides, the CDR3 is TGTGCCACCTACGCCCCCATATTCAAAAACATTCAGTACTTC. Residues: CATYAPIFKNIQYF.